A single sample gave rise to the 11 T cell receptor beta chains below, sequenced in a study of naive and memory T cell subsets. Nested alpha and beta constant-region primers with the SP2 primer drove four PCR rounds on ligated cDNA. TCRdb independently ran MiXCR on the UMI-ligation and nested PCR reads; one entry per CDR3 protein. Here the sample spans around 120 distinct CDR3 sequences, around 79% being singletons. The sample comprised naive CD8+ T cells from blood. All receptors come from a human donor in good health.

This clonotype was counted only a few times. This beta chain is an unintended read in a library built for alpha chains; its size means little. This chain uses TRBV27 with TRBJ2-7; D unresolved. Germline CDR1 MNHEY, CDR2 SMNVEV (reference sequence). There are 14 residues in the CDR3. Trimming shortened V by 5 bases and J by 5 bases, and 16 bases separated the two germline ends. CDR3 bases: TGTGCCAGCAGTGAGGACCGGCCGGCGAACGAGCAGTACTTC. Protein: CASSEDRPANEQYF.

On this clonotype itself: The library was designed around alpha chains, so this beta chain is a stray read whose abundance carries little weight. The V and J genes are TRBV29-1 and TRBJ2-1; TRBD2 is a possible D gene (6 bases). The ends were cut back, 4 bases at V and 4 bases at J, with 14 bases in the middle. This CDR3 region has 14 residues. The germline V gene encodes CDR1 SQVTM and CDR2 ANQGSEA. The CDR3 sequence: CSVVLAEIYNEQFF. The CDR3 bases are TGCAGCGTTGTTTTAGCGGAGATTTACAATGAGCAGTTCTTC.

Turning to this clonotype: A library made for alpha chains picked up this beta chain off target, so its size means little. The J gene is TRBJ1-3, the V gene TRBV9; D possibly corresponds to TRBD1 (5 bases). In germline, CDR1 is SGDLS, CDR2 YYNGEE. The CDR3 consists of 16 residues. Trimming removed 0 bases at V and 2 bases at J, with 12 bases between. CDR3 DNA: TGTGCCAGCAGCGTAGTGTCCCAGGGAGCTGGAAACACCATATATTTT. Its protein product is CASSVVSQGAGNTIYF. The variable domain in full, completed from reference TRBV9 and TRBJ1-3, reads DSGVTQTPKHLITATGQRVTLRCSPRSGDLSVYWYQQSLDQGLQFLIQYYNGEERAKGNILERFSAQQFPDLHSELNLSSLELGDSALYFCASSVVSQGAGNTIYFGEGSWLTVV.

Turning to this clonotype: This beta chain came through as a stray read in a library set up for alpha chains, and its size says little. CDR3 amino acids: CATSTGATNYGYTF. The CDR3 DNA sequence: TGTGCCACCTCGACAGGGGCAACTAACTATGGCTACACCTTC. The V call is TRBV24-1, the J call TRBJ1-2; TRBD1 aligns across 8 bases. Looked up from germline, CDR1 is KGHDR and CDR2 is SFDVKD. Losses at the gene ends were 9 bases for V and 0 bases for J; bases not matched to a gene: 5. This CDR3 has 14 residues.

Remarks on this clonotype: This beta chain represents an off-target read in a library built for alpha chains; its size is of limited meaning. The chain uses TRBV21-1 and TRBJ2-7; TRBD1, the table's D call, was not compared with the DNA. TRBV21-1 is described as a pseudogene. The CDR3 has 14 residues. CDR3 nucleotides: TGTGCCAGCAGCAAGCCCACAGGGGACCACGAGCAGTACTTC. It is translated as CASSKPTGDHEQYF.

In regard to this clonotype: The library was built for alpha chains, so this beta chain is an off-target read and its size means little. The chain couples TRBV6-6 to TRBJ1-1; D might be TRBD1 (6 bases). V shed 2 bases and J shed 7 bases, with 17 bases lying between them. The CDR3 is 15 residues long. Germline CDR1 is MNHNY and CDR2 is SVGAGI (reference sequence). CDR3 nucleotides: TGTGCCAGCAGTTACCCCGGGGGAGGGGGTGGTGAAGCTTTCTTT. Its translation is CASSYPGGGGGEAFF.

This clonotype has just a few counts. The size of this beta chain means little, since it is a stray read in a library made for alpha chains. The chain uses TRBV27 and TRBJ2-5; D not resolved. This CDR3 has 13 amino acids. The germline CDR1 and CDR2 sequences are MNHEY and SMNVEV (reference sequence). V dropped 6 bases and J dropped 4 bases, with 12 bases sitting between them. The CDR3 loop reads CASSVGVIETQYF. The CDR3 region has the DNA TGTGCCAGCAGCGTGGGTGTGATAGAGACCCAGTACTTC.

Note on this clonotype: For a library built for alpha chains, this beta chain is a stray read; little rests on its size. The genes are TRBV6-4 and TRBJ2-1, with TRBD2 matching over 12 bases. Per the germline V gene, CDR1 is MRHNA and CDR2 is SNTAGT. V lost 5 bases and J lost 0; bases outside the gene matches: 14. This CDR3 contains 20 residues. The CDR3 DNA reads TGTGCCAGCAGTCAGACTCCGGGACTAGCGGGTCCAAGCTCCTACAATGAGCAGTTCTTC. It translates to CASSQTPGLAGPSSYNEQFF.

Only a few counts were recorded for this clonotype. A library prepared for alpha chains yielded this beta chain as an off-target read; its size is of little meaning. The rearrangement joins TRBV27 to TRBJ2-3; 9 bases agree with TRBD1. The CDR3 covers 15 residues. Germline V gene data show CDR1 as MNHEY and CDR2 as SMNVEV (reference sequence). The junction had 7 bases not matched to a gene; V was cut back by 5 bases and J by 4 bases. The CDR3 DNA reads TGTGCCAGCAGTCGCCGGGACAGGGCGGCAGATACGCAGTATTTT. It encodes CASSRRDRAADTQYF.

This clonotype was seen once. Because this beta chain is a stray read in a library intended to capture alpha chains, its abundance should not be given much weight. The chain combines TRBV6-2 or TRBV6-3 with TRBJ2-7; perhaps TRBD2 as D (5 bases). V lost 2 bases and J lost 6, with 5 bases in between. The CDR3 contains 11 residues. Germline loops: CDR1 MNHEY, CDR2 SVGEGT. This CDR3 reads CASSYSGEQYF. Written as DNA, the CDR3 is TGTGCCAGCAGTTACAGCGGCGAGCAGTACTTC.

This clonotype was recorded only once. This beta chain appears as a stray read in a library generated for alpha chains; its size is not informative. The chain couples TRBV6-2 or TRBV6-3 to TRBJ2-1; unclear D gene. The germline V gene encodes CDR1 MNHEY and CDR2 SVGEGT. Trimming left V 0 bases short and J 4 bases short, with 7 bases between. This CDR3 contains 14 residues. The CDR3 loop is CASSYSTTYNEQFF. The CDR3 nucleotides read TGTGCCAGCAGTTACTCGACCACGTACAATGAGCAGTTCTTC.